A single sample gave rise to the 22 T cell receptor beta chains below, sequenced in a study of T cells in localized non-small cell lung cancer. Here immunoSEQ multiplex PCR was the method, and the copy in TCRdb shows in-frame clones only, minus some. The sample lists about 40,000 clones, around 87% occurring once. The sample in question was peripheral blood, obtained before any cancer treatment. The origin of the receptors is a man aged 18-55 years with stage I lung adenocarcinoma.

The gene calls are TRBV6-5 and TRBJ1-6; D is possibly TRBD1 (6 bases). Trimming shortened V by 5 bases and J by 10 bases, and 15 bases separated the two germline ends. CDR1 and CDR2 from the germline V gene are MNHEY and SVGAGI. This CDR3 is 14 amino acids long. The CDR3 protein is CASSTGQMYSPLHF. The CDR3 DNA sequence: TGTGCCAGCAGTACGGGACAAATGTACTCACCCCTCCACTTT.

The CDR3 spells CASSPRLASGETQYF. The CDR3 DNA sequence: TGTGCCAGCAGCCCTAGGTTAGCCAGCGGAGAGACCCAGTACTTC. The chain links TRBV11-2 to TRBJ2-5, with D possibly being TRBD2 (5 bases). Germline CDR1 is SGHAT and CDR2 is FQNNGV. This CDR3 spans 15 amino acids. Trimming cost V 5 bases and J 4 bases, with 17 bases left between them. Full variable domain (missing parts from reference TRBV11-2 and TRBJ2-5): EAGVAQSPRYKIIEKRQSVAFWCNPISGHATLYWYQQILGQGPKLLIQFQNNGVVDDSQLPKDRFSAERLKGVDSTLKIQPAKLEDSAVYLCASSPRLASGETQYFGPGTRLLVL.

In the case of this clone: Other DNA sequences within the sample encode an identical CDR3. This chain uses TRBV5-1 with TRBJ2-7; 8 positions agree with TRBD1. Per the germline V gene, CDR1 is SGHRS and CDR2 is YFSETQ. Trimming cost V 0 bases and J 2 bases; bases outside gene matches: 4. The CDR3 length is 15 residues. The CDR3 here is CASSLDYRGTYEQYF. The CDR3, as DNA: TGCGCCAGCAGCTTGGATTACAGGGGGACCTACGAGCAGTACTTC.

CDR3 DNA: TGCGCCAGCAGCAAAACCCGGGACCGAAACTCTGGGGCCAACGTCCTGACTTTC. Amino acids: CASSKTRDRNSGANVLTF. V usage is TRBV5-1 and J usage is TRBJ2-6, with D perhaps matching TRBD1 or TRBD2 (5 bases each). Deletions cut 4 bases from V and 0 bases from J, with 17 bases between. This CDR3 region has 18 residues. CDR1 and CDR2 from the germline V gene are SGHRS and YFSETQ.

The J gene is TRBJ2-1, the V gene TRBV19; maybe TRBD2 (5 bases). V gave up 3 bases and J gave up 7 bases, with 13 bases separating them. CDR1 is LNHDA, CDR2 SQIVND, per germline (reference sequence). The CDR3 has 14 residues. The DNA of the CDR3 is TGTGCCAGTAGTATCGGAACTAGGAAGAATGAGCAGTTCTTC. Translated: CASSIGTRKNEQFF.

J is TRBJ1-1 and V is TRBV18; TRBD1 might be the D (6 bases). From germline, CDR1 is KGHSH and CDR2 LQKENI. The ends were cut back, 0 bases at V and 4 bases at J, with 9 bases in the middle. CDR3 length: 14 amino acids. The chain's CDR3 is CASSPPARGTEAFF. CDR3 bases: TGTGCCAGCTCACCACCGGCCAGGGGCACTGAAGCTTTCTTT. Full variable domain (remainder filled in from reference TRBV18 and TRBJ1-1): NAGVMQNPRHLVRRRGQEARLRCSPMKGHSHVYWYRQLPEEGLKFMVYLQKENIIDESGMPKERFSAEFPKEGPSILRIQQVVRGDSAAYFCASSPPARGTEAFFGQGTRLTVV.

The chain is built from TRBV5-4 and TRBJ1-1; 9 nucleotides align to TRBD1. This CDR3 has 17 amino acids. Unmatched junction bases numbered 10, after V lost 4 bases and J lost 0 bases. The germline V gene has CDR1 SGHNT and CDR2 YYREEE (reference sequence). CDR3 coding DNA: TGTGCCAGCAGCATCGGGACAGGGAGCCGCATGAACACTGAAGCTTTCTTT. Its translation: CASSIGTGSRMNTEAFF.

The chain couples TRBV5-1 to TRBJ2-7; D may be TRBD2 (7 bases). CDR3 length: 14 residues. Germline V gene lookup returns CDR1 SGHRS and CDR2 YFSETQ. Trimming stripped 1 base from V and 5 bases from J, with 13 bases between. This CDR3 is CASSLQPGGHEQYF. The CDR3 DNA follows: TGCGCCAGCAGCTTGCAACCGGGGGGCCACGAGCAGTACTTC. Looking up the rest from reference TRBV5-1 and TRBJ2-7 gives the full variable domain: KAGVTQTPRYLIKTRGQQVTLSCSPISGHRSVSWYQQTPGQGLQFLFEYFSETQRNKGNFPGRFSGRQFSNSRSEMNVSTLELGDSALYLCASSLQPGGHEQYFGPGTRLTVT.

The V and J genes are TRBV6-5 and TRBJ1-2; 8 bases are a match to TRBD1. The V segment lost 2 bases and the J segment 8 bases; nucleotides outside the gene matches: 10. Germline V gene data show CDR1 as MNHEY and CDR2 as SVGAGI. The CDR3 loop spans 15 amino acids. The CDR3 DNA sequence: TGTGCCAGCAGTTACGAGCAGGGGGCTCGTTGGGGCTACACCTTC. It translates to CASSYEQGARWGYTF.

The chain joins TRBV19 to TRBJ2-6, with D perhaps matching TRBD1 (6 bases). The CDR3 has 17 residues. The germline CDR1 and CDR2 sequences are LNHDA and SQIVND (reference sequence). The V end lost 5 bases, the J end lost 0 bases, and 14 bases lay between the germline ends. CDR3 amino acids: CASSPQGQNSGANVLTF. The CDR3 DNA reads as TGTGCCAGTAGTCCCCAGGGACAAAACTCTGGGGCCAACGTCCTGACTTTC.

The genes are TRBV6-1 and TRBJ1-2, with 7 bases lining up with TRBD1. Germline V gene sequence: CDR1 MNHNS, CDR2 SASEGT. This CDR3 region has 13 residues. Trimming took 4 bases from V and 8 from J; bases not matched to a gene: 7. CDR3 residues: CASSVTGLVGYTF. For the CDR3, the DNA is TGTGCCAGCAGTGTGACAGGGTTAGTCGGCTACACCTTC.

This clone was seen just once. The J gene is TRBJ1-1, the V gene TRBV4-1, with D perhaps matching TRBD1 (5 bases). V lost 5 bases, J lost 10 bases, and 20 bases lay in between. Germline V gene data show CDR1 as MGHRA and CDR2 as YSYEKL. The CDR3 length is 14 residues. CDR3 in DNA: TGCGCCAGCAGCAGCCGGGGCCCAGAGTGGGGAGCTTTCTTT. Protein sequence: CASSSRGPEWGAFF.

The V and J genes are TRBV7-8 and TRBJ2-7, with TRBD1 matching over 7 bases. The CDR3 runs 14 residues. Germline V gene data show CDR1 as SGHVS and CDR2 as FQNEAQ. The ends lost 6 bases at V and 2 bases at J; junction bases unmatched: 7. This chain's CDR3 is CASRTRDRTYEQYF. In DNA form, the CDR3 reads TGTGCCAGCAGGACCCGGGACAGAACCTACGAGCAGTACTTC.

The J gene is TRBJ2-7, the V gene TRBV28; TRBD2 aligns across 7 bases. V gave up 3 bases and J gave up 6 bases; unmatched junction bases: 8. Per germline, CDR1 MDHEN and CDR2 SYDVKM. There are 14 residues in the CDR3. CDR3: CASSFGRGKREQYF. As DNA, the CDR3 is TGTGCCAGCAGTTTCGGGCGGGGGAAGCGCGAGCAGTACTTC.

The chain recombines TRBV10-2 with TRBJ2-7, with no clear D. Trimming removed 5 bases at V and 1 base at J, with 6 bases between. The CDR3 has 12 residues. CDR1 and CDR2 (germline): WSHSY, SAAADI. The CDR3 DNA reads as TGCGCCAGCAGTTCTGTATCCTACGAGCAGTACTTC. It translates to CASSSVSYEQYF.

V gene TRBV27 combines with J gene TRBJ1-3, with unresolved D. Germline CDR1 is MNHEY and CDR2 is SMNVEV (reference sequence). CDR3 length: 14 amino acids. Trimming shortened V by 3 bases and J by 4 bases, and 10 bases separated the two germline ends. The chain's CDR3 is CASSFSGEGNTIYF. In DNA, the CDR3 is TGTGCCAGCAGTTTCAGCGGGGAGGGAAACACCATATATTTT.

J is TRBJ1-2 and V is TRBV6-1, with 10 bases fitting TRBD1. Germline CDR1 and CDR2: MNHNS and SASEGT. V trimming: 1 base; J trimming: 8 bases; junction bases outside the gene matches: 4. The CDR3 has 14 amino acids. CDR3 protein: CASSEGRQGAGYTF. In DNA, the CDR3 is TGTGCCAGCAGTGAAGGCCGACAGGGGGCGGGCTACACCTTC.

The V gene is TRBV7-3, the J gene TRBJ1-1; D might be TRBD1 (6 bases). The CDR3 runs 15 residues. The V end lost 1 base, the J end lost 1 base, and 10 bases lay between the germline ends. CDR1 and CDR2 (germline): SGHTA, FQGTGA. CDR3 sequence (DNA): TGTGCCAGCAGCTTAAATCCGGGACAGAACACTGAAGCTTTCTTT. As protein: CASSLNPGQNTEAFF. The complete variable domain, with remaining parts taken from reference TRBV7-3 and TRBJ1-1, reads GAGVSQTPSNKVTEKGKYVELRCDPISGHTALYWYRQSLGQGPEFLIYFQGTGAADDSGLPNDRFFAVRPEGSVSTLKIQRTERGDSAVYLCASSLNPGQNTEAFFGQGTRLTVV.

The DNA for the CDR3 is TGCGCCAGCAGCCCATATACAGGGACGGGCTACGAGCAGTACTTC. Protein product: CASSPYTGTGYEQYF. V is TRBV4-3 and J is TRBJ2-7, with D possibly TRBD1 on 6 matching bases. The V and J ends lost 4 bases and 3 bases respectively, with 16 bases between them. The CDR3 loop spans 15 amino acids. CDR1 LGHNA and CDR2 YSLEER come from the germline V gene.

The rearrangement uses TRBV30 and TRBJ1-2; D call uncertain. Germline V CDR1 and CDR2: GTSNPN, SVGIG (reference sequence). This CDR3 has 14 residues. Trimming left V 3 bases short and J 1 base short, with 12 bases between. CDR3 in DNA: TGTGCCTGGAGAACCGGGGTTAATAACTATGGCTACACCTTC. It encodes CAWRTGVNNYGYTF.

The rearrangement joins TRBV14 to TRBJ2-5; TRBD1 or TRBD2 may be the D gene (5 bases each). The CDR3 extends over 12 amino acids. V was cut by 3 bases and J by 5 bases, with 7 bases left in between. Per the germline V gene, CDR1 is SGHDN and CDR2 is FVKESK. The CDR3 reads CASSHWGETQYF. The CDR3 coding sequence is TGTGCCAGCAGCCACTGGGGGGAGACCCAGTACTTC. The full variable domain, its missing parts supplied by reference TRBV14 and TRBJ2-5, is EAGVTQFPSHSVIEKGQTVTLRCDPISGHDNLYWYRRVMGKEIKFLLHFVKESKQDESGMPNNRFLAERTGGTYSTLKVQPAELEDSGVYFCASSHWGETQYFGPGTRLLVL.

The chain carries TRBV7-9 and TRBJ2-1; D uncertain. The germline V gene encodes CDR1 SEHNR and CDR2 FQNEAQ (reference sequence). The CDR3 loop spans 15 amino acids. The V end lost 5 bases, the J end lost 7 bases, and 18 bases lay between the germline ends. CDR3 DNA sequence: TGTGCCAGCAGCCTGACATCAGCGACTGGGAATGAGCAGTTCTTC. Translated: CASSLTSATGNEQFF.